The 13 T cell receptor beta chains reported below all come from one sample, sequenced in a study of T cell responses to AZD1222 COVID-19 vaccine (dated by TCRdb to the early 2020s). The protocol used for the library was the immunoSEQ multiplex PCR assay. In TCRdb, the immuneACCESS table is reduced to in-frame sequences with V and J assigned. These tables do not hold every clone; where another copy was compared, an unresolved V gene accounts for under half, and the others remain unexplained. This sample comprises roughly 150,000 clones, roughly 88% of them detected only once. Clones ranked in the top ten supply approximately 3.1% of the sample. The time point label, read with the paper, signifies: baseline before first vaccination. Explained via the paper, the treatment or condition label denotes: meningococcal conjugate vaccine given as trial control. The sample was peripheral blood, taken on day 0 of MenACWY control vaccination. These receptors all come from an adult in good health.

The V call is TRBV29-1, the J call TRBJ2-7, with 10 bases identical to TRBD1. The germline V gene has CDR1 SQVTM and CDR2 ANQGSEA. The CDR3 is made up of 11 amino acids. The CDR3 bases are TGCAGAGGGGACAGGGGCGACGAGCAGTACTTC. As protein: CRGDRGDEQYF.

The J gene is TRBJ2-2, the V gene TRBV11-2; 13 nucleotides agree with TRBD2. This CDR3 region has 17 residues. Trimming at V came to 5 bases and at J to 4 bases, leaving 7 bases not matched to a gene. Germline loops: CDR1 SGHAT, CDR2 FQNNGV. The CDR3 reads CASSRLAGGQGTGELFF. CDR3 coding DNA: TGTGCCAGCAGCCGACTAGCGGGAGGCCAGGGCACCGGGGAGCTGTTTTTT.

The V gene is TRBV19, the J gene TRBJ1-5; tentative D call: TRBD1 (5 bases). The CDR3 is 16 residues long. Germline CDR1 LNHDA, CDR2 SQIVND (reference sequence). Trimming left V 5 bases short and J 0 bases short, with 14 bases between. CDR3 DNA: TGTGCCAGTAGTCGCCCGGGACGGGATAGCAATCAGCCCCAGCATTTT. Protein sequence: CASSRPGRDSNQPQHF.

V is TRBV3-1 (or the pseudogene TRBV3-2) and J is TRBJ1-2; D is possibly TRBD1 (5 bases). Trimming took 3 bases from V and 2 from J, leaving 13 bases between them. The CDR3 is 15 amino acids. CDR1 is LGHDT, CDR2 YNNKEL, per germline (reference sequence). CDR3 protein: CASSHLRAGNYGYTF. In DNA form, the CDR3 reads TGTGCCAGCAGCCATCTCCGGGCAGGGAACTATGGCTACACCTTC.

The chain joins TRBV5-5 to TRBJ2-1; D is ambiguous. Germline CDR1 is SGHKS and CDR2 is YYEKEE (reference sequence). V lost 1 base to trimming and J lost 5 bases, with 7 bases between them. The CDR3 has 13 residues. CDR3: CASSLLSHNEQFF. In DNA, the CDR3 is TGTGCCAGCAGCTTGCTCAGTCACAATGAGCAGTTCTTC. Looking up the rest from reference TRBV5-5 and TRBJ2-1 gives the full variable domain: DAGVTQSPTHLIKTRGQQVTLRCSPISGHKSVSWYQQVLGQGPQFIFQYYEKEERGRGNFPDRFSARQFPNYSSELNVNALLLGDSALYLCASSLLSHNEQFFGPGTRLTVL.

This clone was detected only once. The CDR3 spells CASSLGSEAFF. The CDR3 bases are TGTGCCAGCAGCTTGGGGTCTGAAGCTTTCTTT. The genes are TRBV5-5 and TRBJ1-1; no reliable D call. Germline V CDR1 and CDR2: SGHKS, YYEKEE (reference sequence). V lost 0 bases, J lost 6 bases, and 3 bases lay in between. This CDR3 comprises 11 residues.

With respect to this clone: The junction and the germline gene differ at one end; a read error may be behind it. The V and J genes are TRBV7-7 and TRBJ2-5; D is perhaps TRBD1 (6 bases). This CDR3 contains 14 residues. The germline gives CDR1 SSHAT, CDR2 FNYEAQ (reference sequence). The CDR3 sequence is CASSFNGQRETQYF. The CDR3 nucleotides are TGTGCTAGCAGCTTTAACGGACAGAGGGAGACCCAGTACTTC.

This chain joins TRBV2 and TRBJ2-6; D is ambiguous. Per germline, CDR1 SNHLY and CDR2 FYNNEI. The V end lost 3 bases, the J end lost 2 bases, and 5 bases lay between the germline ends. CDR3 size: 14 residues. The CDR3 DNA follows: TGTGCCAGCAGTGACCGTACTGGGGCCAACGTCCTGACTTTC. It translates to CASSDRTGANVLTF.

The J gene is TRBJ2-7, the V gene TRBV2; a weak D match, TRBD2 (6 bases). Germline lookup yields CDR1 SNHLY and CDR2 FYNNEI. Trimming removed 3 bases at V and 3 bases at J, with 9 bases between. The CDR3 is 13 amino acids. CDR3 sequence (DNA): TGTGCCAGCAGTGACCCGGGAGACTACGAGCAGTACTTC. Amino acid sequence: CASSDPGDYEQYF.

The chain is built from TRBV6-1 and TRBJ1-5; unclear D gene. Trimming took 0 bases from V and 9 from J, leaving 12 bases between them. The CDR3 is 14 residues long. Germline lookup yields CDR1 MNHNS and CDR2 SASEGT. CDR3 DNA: TGTGCCAGCAGTGAAGCGCTAGGGTTCTCGCCCCAGCATTTT. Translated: CASSEALGFSPQHF.

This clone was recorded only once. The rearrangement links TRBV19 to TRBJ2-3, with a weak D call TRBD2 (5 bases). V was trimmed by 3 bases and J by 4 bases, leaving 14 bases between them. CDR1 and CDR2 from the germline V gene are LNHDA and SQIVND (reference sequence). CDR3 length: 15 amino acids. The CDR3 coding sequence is TGTGCCAGTAGTATCGGCCTAGCTGGGCCAGATACGCAGTATTTT. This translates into CASSIGLAGPDTQYF. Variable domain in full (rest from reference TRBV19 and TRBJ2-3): DGGITQSPKYLFRKEGQNVTLSCEQNLNHDAMYWYRQDPGQGLRLIYYSQIVNDFQKGDIAEGYSVSREKKESFPLTVTSAQKNPTAFYLCASSIGLAGPDTQYFGPGTRLTVL.

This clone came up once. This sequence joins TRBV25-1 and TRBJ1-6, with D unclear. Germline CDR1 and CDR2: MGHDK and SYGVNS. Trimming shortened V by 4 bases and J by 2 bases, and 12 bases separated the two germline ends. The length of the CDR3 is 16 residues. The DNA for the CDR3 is TGTGCCAGCAGTGTGGCTAGGTGGCCCTATAATTCACCCCTCCACTTT. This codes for CASSVARWPYNSPLHF.

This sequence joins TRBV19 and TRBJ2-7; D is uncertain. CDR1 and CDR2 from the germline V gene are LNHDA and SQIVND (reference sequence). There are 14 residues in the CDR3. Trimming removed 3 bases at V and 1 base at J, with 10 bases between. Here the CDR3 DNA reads TGTGCCAGTAGTATCCAGGCCTCTTCCTACGAGCAGTACTTC. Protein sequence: CASSIQASSYEQYF.